A selection of T cell receptor beta chains follows, all from one sample in a study of T cell responses to AZD1222 COVID-19 vaccine. This table comes from immunoSEQ multiplex PCR, and its TCRdb copy is limited to in-frame clones, with some not included. Seen here are 90,000 to 95,000 clones, approximately 87% observed once, and the top ten hold 12%. Here the sequenced sample was peripheral blood, taken 28 days after the second AZD1222 dose. Every receptor here comes from an adult who received the AZD1222 COVID-19 vaccine. The CDR3 runs from the conserved cysteine through the conserved F or W. The order of the fields is D gene, clone size, V gene, J gene, CDR3 DNA, CDR3 protein. A D gene is named only where the DNA matches it firmly. Size is omitted from some rows. Given values are once, few, many or a class for expanded clones.

d_gene: .; abundance: .; v_gene: TRBV30; j_gene: TRBJ1-5; CDR3nt: TGTGCCTGGAGTGTCCCTCCGGACAGCCCGCAGCATTTT; CDR3aa: CAWSVPPDSPQHF
d_gene: .; abundance: .; v_gene: TRBV4-3; j_gene: TRBJ2-3; CDR3nt: TGCGCCAGCAGCCAAGATACAAGAGATACGCAGTATTTT; CDR3aa: CASSQDTRDTQYF
d_gene: .; abundance: .; v_gene: TRBV10-3; j_gene: TRBJ2-1; CDR3nt: TGTGCCATCAGTTCTACCGGGGATGAGCAGTTCTTC; CDR3aa: CAISSTGDEQFF
d_gene: TRBD2; abundance: .; v_gene: TRBV4-2; j_gene: TRBJ2-1; CDR3nt: TGTGCCAGCAGCCCCCGGCGGGGGAGGGACCGGAATGAGCAGTTCTTC; CDR3aa: CASSPRRGRDRNEQFF
d_gene: TRBD1; abundance: .; v_gene: TRBV27; j_gene: TRBJ2-7; CDR3nt: TGTGCCAGCAAGATCGGGACAGGGGCGTCCGAGCAGTACTTC; CDR3aa: CASKIGTGASEQYF
d_gene: .; abundance: .; v_gene: TRBV5-4; j_gene: TRBJ2-1; CDR3nt: TGTGCCAGCAGCTTGGGGGGAGTCTACAATGAGCAGTTCTTC; CDR3aa: CASSLGGVYNEQFF
d_gene: .; abundance: .; v_gene: TRBV11-2; j_gene: TRBJ2-7; CDR3nt: TGTGCCAGCAGCTTAGATAGCGGCACCATCTACGAGCAGTACTTC; CDR3aa: CASSLDSGTIYEQYF
d_gene: TRBD2; abundance: .; v_gene: TRBV7-3; j_gene: TRBJ2-3; CDR3nt: TGTGCCAGCAGCAAGACCGGGACTAGCGGTTTAGATACGCAGTATTTT; CDR3aa: CASSKTGTSGLDTQYF
d_gene: .; abundance: .; v_gene: TRBV29-1; j_gene: TRBJ2-1; CDR3nt: TGCAGCGTCCGAGCAGAGACAGGCAATGAGCAGTTCTTC; CDR3aa: CSVRAETGNEQFF
d_gene: .; abundance: .; v_gene: TRBV5-5; j_gene: TRBJ1-6; CDR3nt: TGTGCCAGCAGCTTCGGGTTTGACAGCTCATCACCCCTCCACTTT; CDR3aa: CASSFGFDSSSPLHF
d_gene: .; abundance: .; v_gene: TRBV11-2; j_gene: TRBJ1-5; CDR3nt: TGTGCCAGCAGCCCACAAGCCGGGAATCAGCCCCAGCATTTT; CDR3aa: CASSPQAGNQPQHF
d_gene: .; abundance: .; v_gene: TRBV5-4; j_gene: TRBJ1-3; CDR3nt: TGTGCCAGCAGCTTGGACCAGGAAAACACCATATATTTT; CDR3aa: CASSLDQENTIYF
d_gene: .; abundance: .; v_gene: TRBV7-8; j_gene: TRBJ2-1; CDR3nt: TGTGCCAGCAGCTTATCGAGGGATAGCTCCTACAATGAGCAGTTCTTC; CDR3aa: CASSLSRDSSYNEQFF
d_gene: .; abundance: .; v_gene: TRBV10-3; j_gene: TRBJ1-6; CDR3nt: TGTGCCATCAGTTTTGACAGGCGAAATTCACCCCTCCACTTT; CDR3aa: CAISFDRRNSPLHF
d_gene: TRBD1; abundance: .; v_gene: TRBV6-5; j_gene: TRBJ2-1; CDR3nt: TGTGCCAGCAGTTACTTACGAGGACAGGGTCACAATGAGCAGTTCTTC; CDR3aa: CASSYLRGQGHNEQFF
d_gene: .; abundance: .; v_gene: TRBV9; j_gene: TRBJ2-7; CDR3nt: TGTGCCAGCAGCGTAGACGATGAGAGTTCCTCCTACGAGCAGTACTTC; CDR3aa: CASSVDDESSSYEQYF
d_gene: TRBD1; abundance: .; v_gene: TRBV5-1; j_gene: TRBJ1-2; CDR3nt: TGCGCCAGCAGCTTGCGGGACAGGGGAGACTATGGCTACACCTTC; CDR3aa: CASSLRDRGDYGYTF
d_gene: .; abundance: .; v_gene: TRBV7-2; j_gene: TRBJ1-2; CDR3nt: TGTGCCAGCAGCTTGGCGGGCCCCATAGCGGGCTATGGCTACACCTTC; CDR3aa: CASSLAGPIAGYGYTF
d_gene: .; abundance: .; v_gene: TRBV7-2; j_gene: TRBJ1-2; CDR3nt: TGTGCCAGCAGCTCTGACATGATCTATGGCTACACCTTC; CDR3aa: CASSSDMIYGYTF
d_gene: .; abundance: .; v_gene: TRBV6-2/TRBV6-3; j_gene: TRBJ2-7; CDR3nt: TGTGCCAGCAGTTACAACAGGGCAGCAAACCAGTACTTC; CDR3aa: CASSYNRAANQYF
d_gene: .; abundance: .; v_gene: TRBV5-1; j_gene: TRBJ1-1; CDR3nt: TGCGCCAGCAGCGGGGGGATTTTTAAGACAGCTACGAACACTGAAGCTTTCTTT; CDR3aa: CASSGGIFKTATNTEAFF
d_gene: .; abundance: once; v_gene: TRBV7-9; j_gene: TRBJ1-3; CDR3nt: TGTGCCAGCAGCTGGGAGGGAAACACCATATATTTT; CDR3aa: CASSWEGNTIYF
d_gene: .; abundance: .; v_gene: TRBV5-1; j_gene: TRBJ1-4; CDR3nt: TGCGCCAGCAGCTTGGCGGGGTCGACAGCGACTAATGAAAAACTGTTTTTT; CDR3aa: CASSLAGSTATNEKLFF
d_gene: .; abundance: .; v_gene: TRBV3-1/TRBV3-2; j_gene: TRBJ1-2; CDR3nt: TGTGCCAGCAGCCAAGATATTGGAACGGTGACAGGAGATGGCTACACCTTC; CDR3aa: CASSQDIGTVTGDGYTF
d_gene: TRBD2; abundance: .; v_gene: TRBV3-1/TRBV3-2; j_gene: TRBJ2-1; CDR3nt: TGTGCCAGCAGCCATCCCCTAGCGGGATCTAGAAATGAGCAGTTCTTC; CDR3aa: CASSHPLAGSRNEQFF
d_gene: .; abundance: .; v_gene: TRBV6-6; j_gene: TRBJ1-2; CDR3nt: TGTGCCAGCAGTTACGTCCGGGAGAACTATGGCTACACCTTC; CDR3aa: CASSYVRENYGYTF
d_gene: TRBD2; abundance: .; v_gene: TRBV27; j_gene: TRBJ2-3; CDR3nt: TGTGCCAGGGGGCGGGAGGGAACACTGTTTACAGATACGCAGTATTTT; CDR3aa: CARGREGTLFTDTQYF
d_gene: .; abundance: .; v_gene: TRBV5-5; j_gene: TRBJ1-4; CDR3nt: TGTGCCAGCAGCTTGGGCCCAGGGGCAACTAATGAAAAACTGTTTTTT; CDR3aa: CASSLGPGATNEKLFF
d_gene: .; abundance: .; v_gene: TRBV9; j_gene: TRBJ1-3; CDR3nt: TGTGCCAGCAGCACTCGACAGGCGACGGGGGGAAACACCATATATTTT; CDR3aa: CASSTRQATGGNTIYF
d_gene: .; abundance: .; v_gene: TRBV28; j_gene: TRBJ1-2; CDR3nt: TGTGCCAGCAGTTTCCCCGGATCCACCTTCGGGGTTCGCGGGGGCTACACCTTC; CDR3aa: CASSFPGSTFGVRGGYTF
d_gene: .; abundance: .; v_gene: TRBV6-2/TRBV6-3; j_gene: TRBJ2-7; CDR3nt: TGTGCCAGCAGTTCCACACAACAGGACTTCTCCTACGAGCAGTACTTC; CDR3aa: CASSSTQQDFSYEQYF
d_gene: .; abundance: once; v_gene: TRBV5-1; j_gene: TRBJ2-3; CDR3nt: TGCGCCAGCAGCTTTCTCAGGACTACGACGGGGGATACGCAGTATTTT; CDR3aa: CASSFLRTTTGDTQYF
d_gene: .; abundance: few; v_gene: TRBV4-2; j_gene: TRBJ1-2; CDR3nt: TGTGCCAGCCGTTGGGGAAACGCTGGCTACACCTTC; CDR3aa: CASRWGNAGYTF
d_gene: .; abundance: .; v_gene: TRBV11-2; j_gene: TRBJ1-5; CDR3nt: TGTGCCAGCAGCTTAGATCGAAGATATCAGCCCCAGCATTTT; CDR3aa: CASSLDRRYQPQHF
d_gene: .; abundance: .; v_gene: TRBV7-2; j_gene: TRBJ2-3; CDR3nt: TGTGCCAGCAGCTTAGCGTGGGACTCGTCAACAGATACGCAGTATTTT; CDR3aa: CASSLAWDSSTDTQYF
d_gene: .; abundance: .; v_gene: TRBV5-1; j_gene: TRBJ2-3; CDR3nt: TGCGCCAGCAGCTGGAGGGACAGCACAGATACGCAGTATTTT; CDR3aa: CASSWRDSTDTQYF
d_gene: .; abundance: .; v_gene: TRBV21-1; j_gene: TRBJ2-3; CDR3nt: TGTGCCAGCCTTAGGGGGCTAGCGGGAGGGAGCACAGATACGCAGTATTTT; CDR3aa: CASLRGLAGGSTDTQYF
d_gene: .; abundance: .; v_gene: TRBV4-3; j_gene: TRBJ1-2; CDR3nt: TGCGCCAGCAGCCACGAAACGTCTAACTATGGCTACACCTTC; CDR3aa: CASSHETSNYGYTF
d_gene: TRBD1; abundance: .; v_gene: TRBV11-3; j_gene: TRBJ2-7; CDR3nt: TGTGCCAGCAGCATTGACCAGGGGGTACCCTCCTACGAGCAGTACTTC; CDR3aa: CASSIDQGVPSYEQYF
d_gene: .; abundance: .; v_gene: TRBV19; j_gene: TRBJ1-2; CDR3nt: TGTGCCAGTAGTATTTCCCAGGGGCCTGGCTACACCTTC; CDR3aa: CASSISQGPGYTF
d_gene: .; abundance: .; v_gene: TRBV19; j_gene: TRBJ2-2; CDR3nt: TGTGCCAGTAGCTATGCGGGTCGGCGGGAGCTGTTTTTT; CDR3aa: CASSYAGRRELFF
d_gene: .; abundance: .; v_gene: TRBV9; j_gene: TRBJ1-1; CDR3nt: TGTGCCAGCAGCTTGGGTAGTTTGAACACTGAAGCTTTCTTT; CDR3aa: CASSLGSLNTEAFF
d_gene: TRBD1; abundance: .; v_gene: TRBV7-3; j_gene: TRBJ2-7; CDR3nt: TGTGCCAGCAGCTTTCCGGGACAGAAGACCTACGAGCAGTACTTC; CDR3aa: CASSFPGQKTYEQYF
d_gene: .; abundance: once; v_gene: TRBV6-5; j_gene: TRBJ2-7; CDR3nt: TGTGCCAGCAGGACTAAGACAGGTACCTACGAGCAGTACTTC; CDR3aa: CASRTKTGTYEQYF
d_gene: .; abundance: .; v_gene: TRBV30; j_gene: TRBJ1-6; CDR3nt: TGTGCCTGCATCACAGGGAATTTAAATTCACCCCTCCACTTT; CDR3aa: CACITGNLNSPLHF
d_gene: .; abundance: .; v_gene: TRBV28; j_gene: TRBJ2-1; CDR3nt: TGTGCCAGCAGGCAAACAGGGAGTGAGCAGTTCTTC; CDR3aa: CASRQTGSEQFF
d_gene: .; abundance: .; v_gene: TRBV30; j_gene: TRBJ2-5; CDR3nt: TGTGCCTGGAGGGGTCTGGGGGCCCAAGAGACCCAGTACTTC; CDR3aa: CAWRGLGAQETQYF
d_gene: .; abundance: .; v_gene: TRBV27; j_gene: TRBJ2-1; CDR3nt: TGTGCCAGCAGTTTAAGGACCGGGTCGGGCAATGAGCAGTTCTTC; CDR3aa: CASSLRTGSGNEQFF